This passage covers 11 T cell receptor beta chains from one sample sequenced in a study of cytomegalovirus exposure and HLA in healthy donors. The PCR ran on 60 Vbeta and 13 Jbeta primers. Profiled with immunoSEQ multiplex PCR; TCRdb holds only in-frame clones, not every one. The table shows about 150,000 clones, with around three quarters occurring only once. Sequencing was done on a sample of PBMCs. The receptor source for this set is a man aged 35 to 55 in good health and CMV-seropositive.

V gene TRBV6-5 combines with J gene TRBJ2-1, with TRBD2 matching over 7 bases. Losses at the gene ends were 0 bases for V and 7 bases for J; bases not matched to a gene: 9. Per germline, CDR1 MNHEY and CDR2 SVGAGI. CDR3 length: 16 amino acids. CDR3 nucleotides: TGTGCCAGCAGTTACTCGTACCTAGCGGACCAGAATGAGCAGTTCTTC. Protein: CASSYSYLADQNEQFF.

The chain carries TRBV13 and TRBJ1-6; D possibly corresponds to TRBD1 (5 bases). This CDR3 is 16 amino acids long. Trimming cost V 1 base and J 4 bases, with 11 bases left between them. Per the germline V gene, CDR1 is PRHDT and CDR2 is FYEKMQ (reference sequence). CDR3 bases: TGTGCCAGCAGCTTAGCAACAGGCGCGTATAATTCACCCCTCCACTTT. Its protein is CASSLATGAYNSPLHF.

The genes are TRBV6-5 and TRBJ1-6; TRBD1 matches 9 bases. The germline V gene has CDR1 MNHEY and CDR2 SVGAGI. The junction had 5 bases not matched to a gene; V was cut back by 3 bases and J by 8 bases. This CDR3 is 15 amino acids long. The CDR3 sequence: CASSYLRTGDSPLHF. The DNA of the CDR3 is TGTGCCAGCAGTTATCTTCGGACAGGGGATTCACCCCTCCACTTT.

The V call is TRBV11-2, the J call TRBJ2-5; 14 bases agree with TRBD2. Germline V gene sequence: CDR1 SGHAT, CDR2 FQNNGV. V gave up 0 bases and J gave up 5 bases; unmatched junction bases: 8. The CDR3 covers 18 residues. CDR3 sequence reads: CASSLELGTSGSKETQYF. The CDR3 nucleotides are TGTGCCAGCAGCTTAGAGCTGGGGACTAGCGGGAGTAAGGAGACCCAGTACTTC. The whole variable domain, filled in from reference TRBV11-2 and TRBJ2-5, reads EAGVAQSPRYKIIEKRQSVAFWCNPISGHATLYWYQQILGQGPKLLIQFQNNGVVDDSQLPKDRFSAERLKGVDSTLKIQPAKLEDSAVYLCASSLELGTSGSKETQYFGPGTRLLVL.

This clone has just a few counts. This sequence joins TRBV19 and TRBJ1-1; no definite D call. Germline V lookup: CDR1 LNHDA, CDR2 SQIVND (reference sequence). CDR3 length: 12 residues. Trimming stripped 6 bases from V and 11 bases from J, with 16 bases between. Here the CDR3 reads CASSPDGGGAFF. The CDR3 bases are TGTGCCAGTAGCCCCGACGGCGGTGGGGCTTTCTTT. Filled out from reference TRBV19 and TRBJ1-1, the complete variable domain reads DGGITQSPKYLFRKEGQNVTLSCEQNLNHDAMYWYRQDPGQGLRLIYYSQIVNDFQKGDIAEGYSVSREKKESFPLTVTSAQKNPTAFYLCASSPDGGGAFFGQGTRLTVV.

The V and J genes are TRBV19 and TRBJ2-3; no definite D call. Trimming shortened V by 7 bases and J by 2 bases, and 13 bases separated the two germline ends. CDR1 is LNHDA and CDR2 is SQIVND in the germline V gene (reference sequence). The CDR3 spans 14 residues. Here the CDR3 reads CASKEELVTDTQYF. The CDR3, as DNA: TGTGCCAGTAAAGAGGAGCTTGTCACAGATACGCAGTATTTT.

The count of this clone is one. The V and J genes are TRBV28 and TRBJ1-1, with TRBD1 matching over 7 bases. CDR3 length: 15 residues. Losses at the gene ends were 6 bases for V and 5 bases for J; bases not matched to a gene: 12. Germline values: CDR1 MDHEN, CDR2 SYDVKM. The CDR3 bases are TGTGCCAGCAGCCTCTGGACAGGAGGTTATACTGAAGCTTTCTTT. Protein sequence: CASSLWTGGYTEAFF.

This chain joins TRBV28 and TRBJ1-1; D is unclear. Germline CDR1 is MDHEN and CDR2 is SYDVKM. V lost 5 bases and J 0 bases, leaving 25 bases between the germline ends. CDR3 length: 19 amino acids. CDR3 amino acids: CASSPTRGAGNPMNTEAFF. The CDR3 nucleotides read TGTGCCAGCAGTCCGACCCGGGGTGCCGGGAATCCGATGAACACTGAAGCTTTCTTT.

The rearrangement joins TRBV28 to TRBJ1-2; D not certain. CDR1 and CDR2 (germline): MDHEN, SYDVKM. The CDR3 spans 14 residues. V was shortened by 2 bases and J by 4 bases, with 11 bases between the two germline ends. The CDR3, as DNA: TGTGCCAGCAGTTTAGGGCTGGCTTTCTATGGCTACACCTTC. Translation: CASSLGLAFYGYTF.

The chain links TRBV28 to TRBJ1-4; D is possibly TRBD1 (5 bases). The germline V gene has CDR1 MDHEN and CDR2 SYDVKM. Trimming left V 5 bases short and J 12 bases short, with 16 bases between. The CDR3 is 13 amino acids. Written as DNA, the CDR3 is TGTGCCAGCAGTATCGGTGCCGGGACTGAACTGTTTTTT. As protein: CASSIGAGTELFF.

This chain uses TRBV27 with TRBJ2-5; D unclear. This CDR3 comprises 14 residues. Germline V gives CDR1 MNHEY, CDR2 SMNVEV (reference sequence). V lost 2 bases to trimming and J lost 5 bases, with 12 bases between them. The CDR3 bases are TGTGCCAGCAGTTTACACTCGGGTGCGGAGACCCAGTACTTC. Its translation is CASSLHSGAETQYF.